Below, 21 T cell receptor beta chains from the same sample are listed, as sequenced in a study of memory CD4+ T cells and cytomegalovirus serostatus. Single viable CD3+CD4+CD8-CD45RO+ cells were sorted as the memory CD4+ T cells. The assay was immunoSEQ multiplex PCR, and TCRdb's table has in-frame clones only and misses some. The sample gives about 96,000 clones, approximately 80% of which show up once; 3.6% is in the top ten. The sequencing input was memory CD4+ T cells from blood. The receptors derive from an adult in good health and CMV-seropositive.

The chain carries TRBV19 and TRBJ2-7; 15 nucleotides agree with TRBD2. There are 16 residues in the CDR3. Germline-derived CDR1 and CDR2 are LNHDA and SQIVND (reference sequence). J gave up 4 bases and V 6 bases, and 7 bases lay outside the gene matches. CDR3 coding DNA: TGTGCCAGTAGCCAGGGACTAGCGGGAGGTTCGTACGAGCAGTACTTC. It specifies CASSQGLAGGSYEQYF.

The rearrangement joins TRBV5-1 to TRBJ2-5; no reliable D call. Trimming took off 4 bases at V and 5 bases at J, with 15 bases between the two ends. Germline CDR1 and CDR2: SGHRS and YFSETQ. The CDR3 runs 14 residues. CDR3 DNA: TGCGCCAGCAGCCCCCGAGCAGTCCAGGAGACCCAGTACTTC. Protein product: CASSPRAVQETQYF. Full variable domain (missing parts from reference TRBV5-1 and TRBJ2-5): KAGVTQTPRYLIKTRGQQVTLSCSPISGHRSVSWYQQTPGQGLQFLFEYFSETQRNKGNFPGRFSGRQFSNSRSEMNVSTLELGDSALYLCASSPRAVQETQYFGPGTRLLVL.

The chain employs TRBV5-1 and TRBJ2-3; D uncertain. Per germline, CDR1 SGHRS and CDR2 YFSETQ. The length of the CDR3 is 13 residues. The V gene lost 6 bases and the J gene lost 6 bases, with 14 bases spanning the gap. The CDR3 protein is CASTPAGGDTQYF. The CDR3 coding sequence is TGCGCCAGCACCCCTGCAGGTGGGGATACGCAGTATTTT.

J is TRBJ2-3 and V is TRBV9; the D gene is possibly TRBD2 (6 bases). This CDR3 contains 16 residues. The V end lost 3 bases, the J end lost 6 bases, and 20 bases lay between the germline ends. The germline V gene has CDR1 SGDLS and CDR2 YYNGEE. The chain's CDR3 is CASSDLRDFGLDTQYF. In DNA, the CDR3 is TGTGCCAGCAGCGATCTCAGGGACTTCGGGTTGGATACGCAGTATTTT.

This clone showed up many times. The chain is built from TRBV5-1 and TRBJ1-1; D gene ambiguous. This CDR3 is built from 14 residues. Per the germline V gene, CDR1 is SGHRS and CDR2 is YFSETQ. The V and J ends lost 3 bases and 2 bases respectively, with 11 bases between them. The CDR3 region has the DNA TGCGCCAGCAGCTCGAGTGGCCTTAACACTGAAGCTTTCTTT. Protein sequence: CASSSSGLNTEAFF.

The CDR3 here is CASSFSGESTEAFF. In nucleotides, the CDR3 is TGTGCCAGCAGCTTCTCGGGGGAGAGCACTGAAGCTTTCTTT. The chain uses TRBV11-3 and TRBJ1-1, with D perhaps matching TRBD1 (5 bases). This CDR3 has 14 residues. Trimming removed 3 bases at V and 4 bases at J, with 12 bases between. Germline V CDR1 and CDR2: SGHNT, YENEEA.

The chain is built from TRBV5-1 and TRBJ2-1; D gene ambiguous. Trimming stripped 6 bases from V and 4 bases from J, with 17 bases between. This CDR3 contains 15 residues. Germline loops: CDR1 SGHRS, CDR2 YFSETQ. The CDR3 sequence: CASTASSGVYNEQFF. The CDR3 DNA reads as TGCGCCAGCACCGCTTCCAGTGGGGTGTACAATGAGCAGTTCTTC.

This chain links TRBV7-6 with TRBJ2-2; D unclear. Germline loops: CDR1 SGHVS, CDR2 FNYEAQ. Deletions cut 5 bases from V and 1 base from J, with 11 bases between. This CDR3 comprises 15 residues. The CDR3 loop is CASSPRHENTGELFF. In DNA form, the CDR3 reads TGTGCCAGCAGCCCCCGACACGAGAACACCGGGGAGCTGTTTTTT.

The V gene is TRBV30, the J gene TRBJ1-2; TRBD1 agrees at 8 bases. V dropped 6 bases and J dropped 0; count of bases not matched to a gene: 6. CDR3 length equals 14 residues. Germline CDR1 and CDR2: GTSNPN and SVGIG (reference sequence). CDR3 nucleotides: TGTGCCTGCACGAGGACAGGGACTAACTATGGCTACACCTTC. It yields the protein CACTRTGTNYGYTF.

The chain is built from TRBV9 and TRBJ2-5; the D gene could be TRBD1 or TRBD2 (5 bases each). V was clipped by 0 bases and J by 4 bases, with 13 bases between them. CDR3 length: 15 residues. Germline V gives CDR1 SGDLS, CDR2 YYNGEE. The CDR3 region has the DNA TGTGCCAGCAGCGTAGACCGGGGCCGGGGAGAGACCCAGTACTTC. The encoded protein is CASSVDRGRGETQYF.

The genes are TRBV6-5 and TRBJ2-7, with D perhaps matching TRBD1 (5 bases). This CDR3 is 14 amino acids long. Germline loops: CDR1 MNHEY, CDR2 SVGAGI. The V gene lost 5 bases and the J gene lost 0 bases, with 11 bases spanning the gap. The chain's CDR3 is CASSNTGNSYEQYF. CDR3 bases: TGTGCCAGCAGTAACACAGGAAACTCCTACGAGCAGTACTTC.

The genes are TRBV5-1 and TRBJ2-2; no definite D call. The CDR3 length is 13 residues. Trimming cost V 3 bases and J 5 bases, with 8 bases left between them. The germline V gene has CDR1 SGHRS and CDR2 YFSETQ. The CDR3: CASSSGATGELFF. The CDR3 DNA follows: TGCGCCAGCAGCTCCGGTGCAACCGGGGAGCTGTTTTTT. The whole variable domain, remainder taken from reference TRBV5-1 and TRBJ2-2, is KAGVTQTPRYLIKTRGQQVTLSCSPISGHRSVSWYQQTPGQGLQFLFEYFSETQRNKGNFPGRFSGRQFSNSRSEMNVSTLELGDSALYLCASSSGATGELFFGEGSRLTVL.

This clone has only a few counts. The CDR3 loop is CASFGGYNTEAFF. DNA of the CDR3: TGTGCTTCTTTTGGGGGCTACAACACTGAAGCTTTCTTT. The chain is built from TRBV30 and TRBJ1-1, with D possibly TRBD1 on 6 matching bases. This CDR3 spans 13 amino acids. Germline CDR1 and CDR2: GTSNPN and SVGIG (reference sequence).

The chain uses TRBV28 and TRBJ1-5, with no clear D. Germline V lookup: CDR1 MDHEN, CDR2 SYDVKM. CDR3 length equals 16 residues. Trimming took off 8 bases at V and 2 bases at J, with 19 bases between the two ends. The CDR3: CASQPPQGRGNQPQHF. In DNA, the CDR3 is TGTGCCAGCCAACCCCCCCAAGGACGGGGCAATCAGCCCCAGCATTTT.

The CDR3 coding sequence is TGTGCCAGCAGCCCGGGACAGGGGCTTGGCACTGAAGCTTTCTTT. Protein sequence: CASSPGQGLGTEAFF. V is TRBV5-4 and J is TRBJ1-1; the match to TRBD1 covers 10 bases. J was trimmed by 4 bases and V by 4 bases; bases with no gene match: 7. The CDR3 loop spans 15 amino acids. Germline-derived CDR1 and CDR2 are SGHNT and YYREEE (reference sequence).

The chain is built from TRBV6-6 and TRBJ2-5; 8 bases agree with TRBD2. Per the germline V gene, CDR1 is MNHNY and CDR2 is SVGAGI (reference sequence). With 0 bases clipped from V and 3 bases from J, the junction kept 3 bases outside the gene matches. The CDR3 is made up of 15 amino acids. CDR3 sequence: CASSYSYGGEETQYF. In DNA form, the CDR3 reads TGTGCCAGCAGTTACTCGTACGGGGGGGAAGAGACCCAGTACTTC.

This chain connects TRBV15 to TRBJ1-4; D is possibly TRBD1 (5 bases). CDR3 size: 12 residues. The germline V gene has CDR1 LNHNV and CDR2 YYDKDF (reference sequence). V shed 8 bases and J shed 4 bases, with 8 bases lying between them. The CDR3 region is CATAGRNEKLFF. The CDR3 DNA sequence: TGTGCCACCGCGGGGCGTAATGAAAAACTGTTTTTT.

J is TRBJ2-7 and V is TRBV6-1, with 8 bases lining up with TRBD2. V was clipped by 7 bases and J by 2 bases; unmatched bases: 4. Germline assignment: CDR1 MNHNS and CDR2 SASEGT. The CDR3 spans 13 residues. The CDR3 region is CASTTGLAYEQYF. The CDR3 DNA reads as TGTGCCAGCACCACGGGACTAGCCTACGAGCAGTACTTC.

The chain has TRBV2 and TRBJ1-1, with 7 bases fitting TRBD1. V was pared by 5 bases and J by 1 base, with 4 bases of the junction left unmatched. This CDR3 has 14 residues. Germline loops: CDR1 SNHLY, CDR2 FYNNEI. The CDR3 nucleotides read TGTGCCAGCAGTATACAGGGGACGAACACTGAAGCTTTCTTT. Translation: CASSIQGTNTEAFF.

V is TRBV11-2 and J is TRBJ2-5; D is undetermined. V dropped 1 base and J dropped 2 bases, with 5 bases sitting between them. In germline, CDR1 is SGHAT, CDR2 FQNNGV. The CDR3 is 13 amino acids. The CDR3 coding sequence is TGTGCCAGCAGCTTAGGGGCACAAGAGACCCAGTACTTC. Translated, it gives CASSLGAQETQYF.

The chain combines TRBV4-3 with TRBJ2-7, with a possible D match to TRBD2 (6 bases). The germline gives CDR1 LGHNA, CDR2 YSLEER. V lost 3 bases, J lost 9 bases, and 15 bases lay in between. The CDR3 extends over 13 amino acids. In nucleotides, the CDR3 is TGCGCCAGCAGCCAGAATCTAGCGCTTCGGCAGTACTTC. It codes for CASSQNLALRQYF.